The T cell receptor beta chain under discussion was sequenced for a study of cytomegalovirus exposure and HLA in healthy donors. Study-wide findings and caveats: Associated with cytomegalovirus, according to the listing, were some 180 TCR beta chains.

V dropped 5 bases and J dropped 0 bases, with 10 bases sitting between them. The CDR3 covers 14 residues. Germline assignment: CDR1 LNHDA and CDR2 SQIVND (reference sequence). In the case of this clone: Its antigen is currently unknown.

The study ran its PCR with 60 Vbeta and 13 Jbeta primers. Assay used: immunoSEQ multiplex PCR; TCRdb lists only in-frame clones, some missing. The table includes around 170,000 clones, 80% to 85% detected once. Sequenced input: PBMCs. The clonotype was recovered from a middle-aged man in good health and CMV-seropositive. The J gene is TRBJ2-5, the V gene TRBV19; perhaps TRBD2 as D (7 bases). CDR3 protein: CASSVGGDQETQYF. CDR3 DNA: TGTGCCAGTAGTGTAGGGGGGGACCAAGAGACCCAGTACTTC.